This T cell receptor beta chain was identified in a study of blood T cell repertoires in COVID-19 (dated by TCRdb to about 2020). For context, the study as a whole: Samples covering the acute and convalescent phases of COVID-19 were provided by collaborators in the United States, Italy and Spain. The material from the prospective study consisted of cDNA or gDNA derived from T cells, B-cell-depleted T cells, or PBMCs. Deeply sampled blood TCRbeta repertoires from subjects exposed to, actively infected with, or recovered from COVID-19 were included in the dataset. The repertoires were released in a freely available public database intended as a resource for research on the immune response to SARS-CoV-2. The samples were drawn from the first 160 participants of the ongoing ImmuneRACE study and from some 1,300 subjects provided by 6 global collaborators. Nearly every sample came with metadata listing a de-identified subject ID, COVID-19 status, age in years and sex. Where HLA class I and class II types were available, the types were taken from metadata supplied by the sample provider, not from assay-based typing.

What the research found in general, with its limitations: How much clinical and demographic metadata was included differed by source and by participant, and the metadata was provided uncurated.

TCRbeta CDR3 regions were amplified from genomic DNA by means of the immunoSEQ Assay, a bias-controlled multiplex PCR. As for the original processing: The number of nucleated cells in each sample was estimated by amplification of reference gene primers within the assay. To quantify the absolute abundance of each unique TCRbeta CDR3 rearrangement, sequence reads were collapsed and filtered. For each sample, productive Simpson clonality was calculated as the square root of Simpson's diversity index over productive rearrangements. This immuneACCESS table, as held by TCRdb, lists in-frame sequences with V and J called but not all clones. Of the missing ones, under half trace to an unresolved V gene in checked studies; the others have no known cause. V, J and clone size are taken as reported in that table, and D and trimming were inferred from the DNA itself. The sample records about 150,000 clones, over 65% of which are singletons. Roughly 2.3% of the sample comes from the top ten.

The CDR3 measures 15 amino acids from cysteine to phenylalanine. The only DNA kept is the CDR3, 45 bases in frame from the first base. Looking up the germline V gene yields CDR1 SGHAT and CDR2 FQNNGV. V is cut by 0 bases and J by 7 bases, and the space between the germline ends is 16 bases. As concerns this clone: There is no known antigen for this receptor. It has no much larger one-base neighbor in the sample; base qualities were not kept.

Collaborating institutions collected whole blood in K2EDTA tubes following their own protocols. For TCRbeta analysis, collaborators shipped samples as frozen whole blood, isolated PBMCs, or DNA extracted from either of those sample types. The chain uses TRBV11-2 and TRBJ2-7, and possibly TRBD1, on 5 matching bases. This TCR derives from a man in his 70s with acute or convalescent COVID-19. The specimen was peripheral blood. The nucleotide sequence is TGTGCCAGCAGCTTAGACGGAACAGGTGGATGGGAGCAGTACTTC. Its translation is CASSLDGTGGWEQYF.